These 8 T cell receptor beta chains share one sample of origin, sequenced in a study of shared clonotypes between healthy human individuals. CD45RO negativity and positive selection for CCR7 defined naive CD8 cells, a population that excluded terminally differentiated effector memory CD45RA+ cells. Repertoires were generated with immunoSEQ multiplex PCR, while TCRdb's copy carries only in-frame clones and drops some. The table lists roughly 590,000 clones, roughly 95% of them singletons. Sequenced material: naive CD8+ T cells sorted from blood. The receptor set was obtained from a woman in her 30s in good health.

The CDR3, as DNA: TGTGCCAGCAGCTTAATTGACAGCAGCTCCTACAATGAGCAGTTCTTC. This codes for CASSLIDSSSYNEQFF. The V and J genes are TRBV7-9 and TRBJ2-1; possible D gene TRBD1, 5 bases. The CDR3 extends over 16 amino acids. Germline lookup yields CDR1 SEHNR and CDR2 FQNEAQ (reference sequence). V was trimmed by 2 bases and J by 0 bases, leaving 11 bases between them.

The chain is built from TRBV19 and TRBJ1-5, with D tentatively TRBD1 (5 bases). Germline loops: CDR1 LNHDA, CDR2 SQIVND (reference sequence). The CDR3 runs to 15 residues. The V and J ends lost 7 bases and 0 bases respectively, with 13 bases between them. The DNA for the CDR3 is TGTGCCAGTAACCAGGGCGTTTATAGCAATCAGCCCCAGCATTTT. This codes for CASNQGVYSNQPQHF.

The genes are TRBV28 and TRBJ1-5; 8 positions agree with TRBD1. The V gene's germline CDR1 is MDHEN and CDR2 SYDVKM. V gave up 3 bases and J gave up 2 bases; unmatched junction bases: 12. The CDR3 totals 18 residues. The CDR3 spells CASSLGTGLLRGNQPQHF. Here the CDR3 DNA reads TGTGCCAGCAGTTTGGGGACAGGCCTATTAAGGGGCAATCAGCCCCAGCATTTT.

V gene TRBV7-6 combines with J gene TRBJ2-2; no clear D. The CDR3 spans 14 residues. Trimming removed 1 base from V and 5 bases from J, with 8 bases in between. Per germline, CDR1 SGHVS and CDR2 FNYEAQ. CDR3 region: CASSLEATTGELFF. CDR3 nucleotide sequence: TGTGCCAGCAGCTTAGAGGCAACTACCGGGGAGCTGTTTTTT.

The chain is built from TRBV28 and TRBJ2-5, with unresolved D. CDR3 length equals 15 residues. Per germline, CDR1 MDHEN and CDR2 SYDVKM. V was pared by 3 bases and J by 3 bases, with 14 bases between. CDR3 in amino acids: CASSFFSGLEETQYF. Here the CDR3 DNA reads TGTGCCAGCAGTTTTTTTTCTGGGTTAGAAGAGACCCAGTACTTC.

The J gene is TRBJ2-7, the V gene TRBV7-8; tentative D call: TRBD1 (6 bases). The CDR3 contains 15 residues. Looked up from germline, CDR1 is SGHVS and CDR2 is FQNEAQ. V was clipped by 4 bases and J by 2 bases, with 15 bases between them. CDR3 DNA: TGTGCCAGCAGCTCCAACGCCGGGACACCCTACGAGCAGTACTTC. It yields the protein CASSSNAGTPYEQYF. Full variable domain (remainder filled in from reference TRBV7-8 and TRBJ2-7): GAGVSQSPRYKVAKRGQDVALRCDPISGHVSLFWYQQALGQGPEFLTYFQNEAQLDKSGLPSDRFFAERPEGSVSTLKIQRTQQEDSAVYLCASSSNAGTPYEQYFGPGTRLTVT.

The chain combines TRBV7-9 with TRBJ2-2, with D maybe TRBD1 (5 bases). CDR1 and CDR2 (germline): SEHNR, FQNEAQ (reference sequence). This CDR3 comprises 14 residues. Trimming took 5 bases from V and 8 from J, leaving 15 bases between them. In nucleotides, the CDR3 is TGTGCCAGCAGCCAGGGAAGCATGTTTGGGGAGCTGTTTTTT. This gives the protein CASSQGSMFGELFF.

J is TRBJ2-5 and V is TRBV30; no reliable D call. The J call may be incorrect, as the DNA end agrees better with TRBJ2-7. The CDR3 sequence is 11 residues long. CDR1 is GTSNPN, CDR2 SVGIG, per germline (reference sequence). CDR3 region: CAWSVTYEQYF. CDR3 in DNA: TGTGCCTGGAGTGTAACTTACGAGCAGTACTTC.